The clone carrying this T cell receptor (beta chain) turned up a few times. Its matching antigen is unknown. V was clipped by 4 bases and J by 4 bases, with 13 bases between them. The CDR3 contains 13 residues. CDR1 is SQVTM and CDR2 is ANQGSEA in the germline V gene. This record belongs to a study of T cells in Graves' hyperthyroidism and ophthalmopathy. Study details: Blood was drawn when the patient was first diagnosed and still untreated.

Study outcomes and limitations: Most expanded thyroid clonotypes above 0.001 recurred in blood.

Hyperthyroidism of Graves' type that showed no ophthalmopathy progression within 18 months was stable. Patients having uncontrolled infection, another autoimmune disease, pregnancy or lactation were not included. The source material, RNA transcripts, was used to amplify TCR beta CDR3 regions. HTBI primers were used for first-round RT-PCR of the TCR CDR3. TCRdb recomputed calls from the multiplex PCR reads with MiXCR, one row per CDR3 protein. The repertoire holds some 700,000 distinct CDR3 sequences, with roughly 17% as singletons. The receptor's source is a man aged 50 to 60 with Graves' hyperthyroidism. The sequencing input was blood. The genes are TRBV29-1 and TRBJ1-2; D is uncertain. CDR3 coding DNA: TGCAGCGTTGGGCGGCTGAGTAGCTATGGCTACACCTTC. This sequence encodes CSVGRLSSYGYTF.